The entry below describes one T cell receptor beta chain. The antigen remains unidentified. This entry belongs to a study of graft-versus-host responses after intestinal transplantation. Study-wide background: Recipients obtained multivisceral, liver-intestinal, or isolated intestinal transplants.

Assay used: immunoSEQ multiplex PCR; TCRdb lists only in-frame clones, some missing. The table has about 71,000 clones, approximately 94% seen once. Germline loops: CDR1 SGHRS, CDR2 YFSETQ. Trimming shortened V by 4 bases and J by 0 bases, and 4 bases separated the two germline ends. The CDR3 length is 13 residues. The chain carries TRBV5-1 and TRBJ2-2; D remains ambiguous. The input for sequencing was unstimulated CD8+ T cells sorted from spleen or lymph node cells, taken before intestinal transplant. The clonotype was recovered from a human donor who received an intestinal transplant. The CDR3 protein is CASSPPNTGELFF. The CDR3 coding sequence is TGCGCCAGCAGCCCACCGAACACCGGGGAGCTGTTTTTT.